This T cell receptor beta chain derives from a study of circulating and synovial CD4+ cells in juvenile arthritis. Per the germline V gene, CDR1 is KGHSY and CDR2 is FQNENV. J was trimmed by 6 bases and V by 4 bases; bases with no gene match: 20. The length of the CDR3 is 19 residues. Assay: immunoSEQ multiplex PCR; the TCRdb copy retains only in-frame clones and omits some. The sample yields more than 2,500 clones, more than 70% seen once. The source of this sequence is a human donor with juvenile idiopathic arthritis. Input material: CD4+ T cells from synovial fluid. This sequence joins TRBV16 and TRBJ2-3; TRBD1 agrees at 9 bases. CDR3 protein: CASSPPGTGTQLRVDTQYF. The CDR3 DNA sequence: TGTGCCAGCAGCCCCCCCGGGACAGGGACGCAACTTAGGGTTGATACGCAGTATTTT. Filled out from reference TRBV16 and TRBJ2-3, the complete variable domain reads GEEVAQTPKHLVRGEGQKAKLYCAPIKGHSYVFWYQQVLKNEFKFLISFQNENVFDETGMPKERFSAKCLPNSPCSLEIQATKLEDSAVYFCASSPPGTGTQLRVDTQYFGPGTRLTVL.